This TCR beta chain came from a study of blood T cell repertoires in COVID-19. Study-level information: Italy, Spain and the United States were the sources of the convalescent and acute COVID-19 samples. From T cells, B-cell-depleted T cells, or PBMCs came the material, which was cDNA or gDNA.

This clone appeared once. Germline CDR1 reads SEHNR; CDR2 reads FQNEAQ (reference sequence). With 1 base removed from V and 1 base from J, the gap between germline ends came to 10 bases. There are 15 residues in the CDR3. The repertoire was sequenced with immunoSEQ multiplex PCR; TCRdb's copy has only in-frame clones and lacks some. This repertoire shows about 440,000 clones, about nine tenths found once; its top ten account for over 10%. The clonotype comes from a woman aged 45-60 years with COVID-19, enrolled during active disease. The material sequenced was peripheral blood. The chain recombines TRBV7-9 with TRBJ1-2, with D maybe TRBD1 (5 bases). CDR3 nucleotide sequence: TGTGCCAGCAGCTTAGAAGCAGGGATTAACTATGGCTACACCTTC. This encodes CASSLEAGINYGYTF.